The rows below give T cell receptor beta chains drawn from one sample of a study of blood T cell repertoires in COVID-19. TCRdb's copy holds only in-frame clones and misses some; the assay was immunoSEQ multiplex PCR. The table has about 65,000 clones, about 94% seen once; the top ten hold approximately 2.9%. The sample was peripheral blood. The origin of the receptors is a man aged 65 to 79 with active COVID-19. CDR3s include the opening cysteine and the closing phenylalanine or tryptophan. The D gene is left open where the match is weak. For some rows the clone size is stated as once, few or many, or as a class when expanded; others skip it.

clone size,D gene,J gene,V gene,CDR3 protein,CDR3 DNA
few,TRBD1,TRBJ1-5,TRBV6-5,CASNRGLDQPQHF,TGTGCCAGCAACAGGGGGCTGGATCAGCCCCAGCATTTT
few,TRBD1,TRBJ1-5,TRBV27,CASGPGQGPYQPQHF,TGTGCCAGCGGTCCGGGACAGGGTCCCTATCAGCCCCAGCATTTT
-,TRBD2,TRBJ2-4,TRBV11-2,CASSSAGGPVNIQYF,TGTGCCAGCAGCTCCGCGGGGGGGCCCGTAAACATTCAGTACTTC
-,TRBD1,TRBJ2-3,TRBV15,CATSTGQGVGDTQYF,TGTGCCACCAGCACGGGACAGGGGGTAGGAGATACGCAGTATTTT
-,TRBD1,TRBJ1-4,TRBV2,CASSGQGGMGEKLFF,TGTGCCAGCAGTGGACAGGGGGGGATGGGCGAAAAACTGTTTTTT
-,TRBD1,TRBJ1-1,TRBV19,CASSTTGGETEAFF,TGTGCCAGTAGTACCACAGGGGGAGAGACTGAAGCTTTCTTT
once,TRBD1,TRBJ1-2,TRBV5-4,CASSLFSGTGIGYTF,TGTGCCAGCAGCTTGTTTTCTGGGACAGGGATTGGCTACACCTTC
once,-,TRBJ1-1,TRBV11-3,CASSLEPAGGAPGTEAFF,TGTGCCAGCAGCTTAGAACCGGCGGGGGGGGCGCCGGGAACTGAAGCTTTCTTT
-,-,TRBJ1-1,TRBV7-9,CASRSFWNTEAFF,TGTGCCAGCAGATCGTTTTGGAACACTGAAGCTTTCTTT
-,-,TRBJ2-1,TRBV5-5,CASSNRGGSYDEQFF,TGTGCCAGCAGCAACAGGGGGGGATCCTACGATGAGCAGTTCTTC
-,TRBD2,TRBJ2-1,TRBV2,CASSEQRGGLNNEQFF,TGTGCCAGCAGTGAGCAACGGGGGGGCCTTAACAATGAGCAGTTCTTC
-,TRBD1,TRBJ1-6,TRBV3-1/TRBV3-2,CASSPSATGAESPLHF,TGTGCCAGCAGCCCCTCCGCGACAGGGGCAGAATCACCCCTCCACTTT
-,TRBD2,TRBJ2-1,TRBV5-1,CASSRTSGGHEQFF,TGCGCCAGCAGCCGGACTAGCGGGGGGCATGAGCAGTTCTTC
-,-,TRBJ2-2,TRBV12-3/TRBV12-4,CASSLEWGRELFF,TGTGCCAGCAGTTTAGAGTGGGGCAGGGAGCTGTTTTTT
few,-,TRBJ1-6,TRBV10-1,CASGPEGAGNSPLHF,TGCGCCAGCGGACCCGAGGGCGCGGGTAATTCACCCCTCCACTTT
-,-,TRBJ1-3,TRBV18,CASSQTRQTASGNTIYF,TGTGCCAGCTCACAAACGCGACAGACAGCGTCTGGAAACACCATATATTTT
-,TRBD1,TRBJ2-7,TRBV19,CASSATGTGARQYF,TGTGCCAGTAGTGCTACCGGGACAGGGGCGAGGCAGTACTTC
-,-,TRBJ2-5,TRBV11-3,CASSLRGTLGTQYF,TGTGCCAGCAGCTTAAGGGGGACACTTGGGACCCAGTACTTC
-,-,TRBJ1-1,TRBV24-1,CATSVQHGQKLNTEAFF,TGTGCCACCAGTGTTCAACACGGACAGAAATTGAACACTGAAGCTTTCTTT
-,TRBD1,TRBJ1-5,TRBV7-9,CASSSGQGNQPQHF,TGTGCCAGCTCCTCTGGACAGGGCAATCAGCCCCAGCATTTT
once,-,TRBJ2-6,TRBV5-4,CASSLALQGGGANVLTF,TGTGCCAGCAGCTTGGCCCTGCAGGGCGGAGGGGCCAACGTCCTGACTTTC
-,-,TRBJ2-1,TRBV2,CASSEHRETYNEQFF,TGTGCCAGCAGTGAACACAGGGAAACTTACAATGAGCAGTTCTTC
-,TRBD1,TRBJ2-3,TRBV28,CASSLSGGSSTDTQYF,TGTGCCAGCAGTTTATCAGGGGGATCGAGCACAGATACGCAGTATTTT
-,TRBD1,TRBJ2-5,TRBV6-2/TRBV6-3,CASSYTTGEVGETQYF,TGTGCCAGCAGTTACACGACAGGGGAAGTAGGAGAGACCCAGTACTTC
-,TRBD1,TRBJ2-3,TRBV7-2,CASTSIGQGTDTQYF,TGTGCCAGCACATCAATCGGACAGGGAACAGATACGCAGTATTTT
-,TRBD1,TRBJ2-2,TRBV18,CASSPTTGLTNTGELFF,TGTGCCAGCTCACCGACGACAGGGCTCACGAACACCGGGGAGCTGTTTTTT
-,-,TRBJ1-1,TRBV11-2,CASSLGRGWGGTEAFF,TGTGCCAGCAGCTTAGGGAGGGGTTGGGGAGGCACTGAAGCTTTCTTT
-,-,TRBJ2-3,TRBV3-1/TRBV3-2,CASRRTGSTDTQYF,TGTGCCAGCAGACGGACGGGGAGCACAGATACGCAGTATTTT
-,TRBD2,TRBJ2-1,TRBV4-2,CASSQGGLAGGITRNEQFF,TGTGCCAGCAGCCAAGGAGGTCTAGCGGGGGGGATAACTAGAAATGAGCAGTTCTTC